Described below is a single T cell receptor beta chain sequence and its context. Mismatch with germline at one junction end may stem from a read error. Combining a sample-barcoded 5' primer with a J-beta primer mix, a second PCR ran for about 7 to 11 cycles. From each sample, at least 2.5 million paired-end reads containing CDR3 were obtained. TCRdb reprocessed the 5' RACE reads with MiXCR, giving one entry per CDR3 protein. The sample has about 1.1 million distinct CDR3 sequences; about two fifths are singletons. These data come from a study of blood T cells in healthy people across ages. The material sequenced was blood. This receptor was taken from a man younger than 35 in good health.

CDR3 sequence reads: CAGSQSPAFYNEQFF. The CDR3, as DNA: TGTGCCGGCAGCCAGTCTCCGGCCTTCTACAATGAGCAGTTCTTC. This chain connects TRBV3-1 to TRBJ2-1; D is uncertain. Germline values: CDR1 LGHDT, CDR2 YNNKEL (reference sequence). The CDR3 is 15 amino acids.